Following are 27 T cell receptor beta chains from one sample sequenced in a study of T cells in localized non-small cell lung cancer. The assay was immunoSEQ multiplex PCR, and TCRdb's table has in-frame clones only and misses some. This sample yields 16,000 or so clones, of which around 89% are seen a single time; under 4% belongs to the top ten. Sequencing used peripheral blood, obtained before any cancer treatment. These receptors all come from a male donor older than 55 with stage II squamous cell lung carcinoma.

The rearrangement links TRBV28 to TRBJ2-7; 7 bases are a match to TRBD1. The CDR3 spans 15 residues. V dropped 3 bases and J dropped 3; count of bases not matched to a gene: 8. Germline assignment: CDR1 MDHEN and CDR2 SYDVKM. The DNA of the CDR3 is TGTGCCAGCAGTTTCTCGAGGGGGCGCGGCTACGAGCAGTACTTC. Amino acid sequence: CASSFSRGRGYEQYF.

The chain joins TRBV10-3 to TRBJ2-1; 7 bases align to TRBD1. The V gene end was trimmed by 3 bases and the J gene end by 6 bases; junction bases not matched to a gene: 2. From germline, CDR1 is ENHRY and CDR2 SYGVKD. The CDR3 has 13 residues. The CDR3 loop reads CAISDRGPNEQFF. CDR3 DNA sequence: TGTGCCATCAGTGATAGGGGGCCCAATGAGCAGTTCTTC.

The chain employs TRBV2 and TRBJ2-3; TRBD2 matches 16 bases. CDR1 and CDR2 from the germline V gene are SNHLY and FYNNEI. V was pared by 8 bases and J by 14 bases, with 13 bases of the junction left unmatched. The CDR3 sequence is 15 residues long. The CDR3 sequence is CASARQGLAGGAWYF. CDR3 coding DNA: TGTGCCAGCGCGAGACAGGGACTAGCGGGAGGGGCCTGGTATTTT. The complete variable domain, with remaining parts taken from reference TRBV2 and TRBJ2-3, reads EPEVTQTPSHQVTQMGQEVILRCVPISNHLYFYWYRQILGQKVEFLVSFYNNEISEKSEIFDDQFSVERPDGSNFTLKIRSTKLEDSAMYFCASARQGLAGGAWYFGPGTRLTVL.

This chain links TRBV4-2 with TRBJ2-1; 8 nucleotides line up with TRBD2. Trimming removed 4 bases from V and 0 bases from J; junction bases left unmatched: 5. The CDR3 length is 16 residues. CDR1 LGHNA and CDR2 YNFKEQ come from the germline V gene. In DNA form, the CDR3 reads TGTGCCAGCAGCCCGGGACTAGTCAGCTCCTACAATGAGCAGTTCTTC. Encoded protein: CASSPGLVSSYNEQFF.

The chain couples TRBV28 to TRBJ1-2; D unclear. Trimming stripped 2 bases from V and 4 bases from J, with 5 bases between. Germline-derived CDR1 and CDR2 are MDHEN and SYDVKM. This CDR3 is built from 12 residues. This CDR3 reads CASSLRLYGYTF. The CDR3 DNA reads TGTGCCAGCAGTTTAAGACTCTATGGCTACACCTTC.

J is TRBJ2-3 and V is TRBV28; D unclear. The CDR3 sequence is 15 residues long. V lost 8 bases to trimming and J lost 0 bases, with 15 bases between them. Germline V gene data show CDR1 as MDHEN and CDR2 as SYDVKM. CDR3 protein: CASGSWEVSTDTQYF. The CDR3 coding sequence is TGTGCCAGCGGTAGCTGGGAAGTTAGCACAGATACGCAGTATTTT.

The J gene is TRBJ2-1, the V gene TRBV2, with a tentative D call TRBD1 (6 bases). Germline CDR1 reads SNHLY; CDR2 reads FYNNEI. This CDR3 contains 13 residues. With 11 bases removed from V and 9 bases from J, the gap between germline ends came to 20 bases. This chain's CDR3 is CALGLGGSGEQFF. Written as DNA, the CDR3 is TGTGCCCTGGGGCTAGGGGGTTCGGGTGAGCAGTTCTTC.

The chain combines TRBV9 with TRBJ2-2, with D unresolved. V lost 5 bases and J lost 0, with 5 bases in between. CDR1 SGDLS and CDR2 YYNGEE come from the germline V gene. The CDR3 is made up of 13 amino acids. CDR3 bases: TGTGCCAGCAGTCTCCCGAACACCGGGGAGCTGTTTTTT. It specifies CASSLPNTGELFF.

This clone was found once. CDR3 in DNA: TGTGCCAGCAGCTCAAAGGCGAACACCGGGGAGCTGTTTTTT. It is translated as CASSSKANTGELFF. V and J are TRBV7-9 and TRBJ2-2; D call uncertain. The V gene's germline CDR1 is SEHNR and CDR2 FQNEAQ (reference sequence). CDR3 size: 14 residues. Trimming shortened V by 4 bases and J by 0 bases, and 6 bases separated the two germline ends.

J is TRBJ1-2 and V is TRBV20-1; D is undetermined. CDR3 size: 11 residues. The V and J ends lost 0 bases and 8 bases respectively, with 7 bases between them. The germline gives CDR1 DFQATT, CDR2 SNEGSKA (reference sequence). As DNA, the CDR3 is TGCAGTGCTAGAGATTGGGAGGGCTACACCTTC. Protein sequence: CSARDWEGYTF.

The genes are TRBV15 and TRBJ2-2, with TRBD1 matching over 8 bases. The CDR3 is 17 amino acids. The germline V gene encodes CDR1 LNHNV and CDR2 YYDKDF (reference sequence). J was trimmed by 8 bases and V by 1 base; bases with no gene match: 12. The CDR3, as DNA: TGTGCCACCAGCAGAGTAGGTGGGACAGGACGAGGGGGGGAGCTGTTTTTT. This translates into CATSRVGGTGRGGELFF.

This clone was recorded a few times. CDR3 in amino acids: CASRRTGGREKLFF. The CDR3 DNA is TGTGCCAGCAGGAGAACAGGGGGGAGAGAAAAACTGTTTTTT. V is TRBV6-5 and J is TRBJ1-4, with 8 nucleotides matching TRBD1. The CDR3 covers 14 residues. Per the germline V gene, CDR1 is MNHEY and CDR2 is SVGAGI. Germline trimming cut 6 bases from V and 8 bases from J; bases unmatched to any gene: 8.

The chain links TRBV5-4 to TRBJ1-1, with a possible D match to TRBD1 (6 bases). The CDR3 extends over 13 amino acids. Germline loops: CDR1 SGHNT, CDR2 YYREEE (reference sequence). Trimming removed 6 bases from V and 4 bases from J, with 13 bases in between. The CDR3: CASTWGGTTEAFF. The CDR3 DNA follows: TGTGCCAGCACCTGGGGGGGCACCACTGAAGCTTTCTTT.

This chain links TRBV28 with TRBJ1-1; D not certain. Germline loops: CDR1 MDHEN, CDR2 SYDVKM. V lost 6 bases, J lost 1 base, and 12 bases lay in between. This CDR3 comprises 14 residues. CDR3 amino acids: CASRPTPPNTEAFF. The CDR3 bases are TGTGCCAGCAGACCAACTCCACCGAACACTGAAGCTTTCTTT.

This clone was observed a handful of times. The chain is built from TRBV10-3 and TRBJ2-1, with D uncertain. This CDR3 comprises 14 residues. The germline CDR1 and CDR2 sequences are ENHRY and SYGVKD. Trimming stripped 7 bases from V and 2 bases from J, with 12 bases between. CDR3 DNA: TGTGCCATCAAATCAGCAACGCCCTACAATGAGCAGTTCTTC. Translated: CAIKSATPYNEQFF.

V and J are TRBV2 and TRBJ2-2; maybe TRBD2 (6 bases). V lost 10 bases and J lost 4, with 22 bases in between. Per germline, CDR1 SNHLY and CDR2 FYNNEI. The CDR3 sequence is 16 residues long. The DNA of the CDR3 is TGTGCCACCGACCCTAGGGTAGCGGAGGGCACCGGGGAGCTGTTTTTT. It translates to CATDPRVAEGTGELFF.

The rearrangement joins TRBV29-1 to TRBJ2-1; either TRBD1 or TRBD2 may supply D (5 bases each). This CDR3 spans 12 amino acids. Germline V CDR1 and CDR2: SQVTM, ANQGSEA. V dropped 4 bases and J dropped 12 bases, with 16 bases sitting between them. The chain's CDR3 is CSVAGTLGRQFF. Here the CDR3 DNA reads TGCAGCGTTGCGGGAACCTTGGGGCGGCAGTTCTTC.

This chain joins TRBV6-1 and TRBJ2-5; a possible D gene is TRBD1 (6 bases). Gene TRBJ2-7 matches the end of the DNA better, so the J call may be wrong. Germline lookup yields CDR1 MNHNS and CDR2 SASEGT. This CDR3 region has 14 residues. CDR3 DNA sequence: TGTGCCAGCAGCCACAGGGCAGAGGGCTACGAGCAGTACTTC. Its protein product is CASSHRAEGYEQYF.

This clone is medium-sized within its sample. The rearrangement links TRBV19 to TRBJ2-6; D gene uncertain. Deletions cut 7 bases from V and 4 bases from J, with 11 bases between. Germline loops: CDR1 LNHDA, CDR2 SQIVND (reference sequence). CDR3 length equals 14 residues. CDR3 residues: CASKAGSGANVLTF. In DNA form, the CDR3 reads TGTGCCAGTAAGGCTGGCTCCGGGGCCAACGTCCTGACTTTC.

This chain connects TRBV5-1 to TRBJ1-2; 8 bases align to TRBD1. Trimming took 3 bases from V and 5 from J; bases not matched to a gene: 6. Germline values: CDR1 SGHRS, CDR2 YFSETQ. The CDR3 is 14 amino acids. The CDR3 sequence: CASSSDRADYGYTF. The CDR3 DNA reads TGCGCCAGCAGCTCGGACAGGGCCGATTATGGCTACACCTTC.

The rearrangement uses TRBV2 and TRBJ2-3, with 13 bases matching TRBD2. The germline V gene encodes CDR1 SNHLY and CDR2 FYNNEI. This CDR3 is built from 18 residues. Trimming at V came to 6 bases and at J to 0 bases, leaving 9 bases not matched to a gene. CDR3 DNA: TGTGCCAGCAGCCTTGTTGGGACTAGCGGGACTAGCACAGATACGCAGTATTTT. Translation: CASSLVGTSGTSTDTQYF.

The CDR3 nucleotides are TGTGCCAGCAGTGCTTCGTACAGGGGAGGTCGGTTCAATGAGCAGTTCTTC. It yields the protein CASSASYRGGRFNEQFF. The V and J genes are TRBV6-4 and TRBJ2-1, with D possibly being TRBD1 (7 bases). This CDR3 is built from 17 residues. V lost 4 bases and J 6 bases, leaving 22 bases between the germline ends. The germline V gene encodes CDR1 MRHNA and CDR2 SNTAGT.

The rearrangement links TRBV27 to TRBJ2-2, with D maybe TRBD1 (6 bases). The CDR3 covers 14 residues. The germline CDR1 and CDR2 sequences are MNHEY and SMNVEV (reference sequence). V was cut by 7 bases and J by 8 bases, with 17 bases left in between. Here the CDR3 DNA reads TGTGCCAGCAAAAGGACAGTGGCTTTGGGGGAGCTGTTTTTT. The encoded protein is CASKRTVALGELFF.

This rearrangement joins TRBV5-6 to TRBJ2-7, with unresolved D. Between the trimmed V and J ends, which lost 1 base and 2 bases, there was a span of 13 bases. CDR1 is SGHDT, CDR2 YYEEEE, per germline. The CDR3 consists of 15 residues. The CDR3 here is CASSLNWVKPYEQYF. The CDR3 DNA follows: TGTGCCAGCAGCTTGAATTGGGTGAAGCCCTACGAGCAGTACTTC.

The chain combines TRBV11-2 with TRBJ2-5; D remains unclear. In germline, CDR1 is SGHAT, CDR2 FQNNGV. V shed 1 base and J shed 1 base, with 7 bases lying between them. This CDR3 spans 14 amino acids. The CDR3 loop is CASSLAPVQETQYF. CDR3 DNA sequence: TGTGCCAGCAGCTTAGCACCGGTCCAAGAGACCCAGTACTTC.

The chain joins TRBV7-7 to TRBJ2-2; D remains unclear. Per the germline V gene, CDR1 is SSHAT and CDR2 is FNYEAQ (reference sequence). Trimming removed 5 bases from V and 4 bases from J, with 14 bases in between. The CDR3 has 15 residues. Here the CDR3 DNA reads TGTGCCAGCAGCCGCGACGGGTTGGGCACCGGGGAGCTGTTTTTT. Protein sequence: CASSRDGLGTGELFF.

The V and J genes are TRBV5-5 and TRBJ2-5; perhaps TRBD2 as D (7 bases). Between the trimmed V and J ends, which lost 0 bases and 2 bases, there was a span of 8 bases. The germline CDR1 and CDR2 sequences are SGHKS and YYEKEE (reference sequence). The CDR3 loop spans 14 amino acids. The CDR3, as DNA: TGTGCCAGCAGCTTGGAGGGGGGGCAAGAGACCCAGTACTTC. Amino acids: CASSLEGGQETQYF.